These T cell receptor beta chains were read from a single sample in a study of cytomegalovirus exposure and HLA in healthy donors. This table comes from immunoSEQ multiplex PCR, and its TCRdb copy is limited to in-frame clones, with some not included. This sample carries roughly 150,000 clones, over 70% of them seen once, and the ten largest clones take about 15%. Sequenced material: PBMCs. These receptors were obtained from a woman aged 40 to 50 in good health and CMV-seronegative. Both conserved end residues are part of each CDR3.

>TRBJ2-3|TRBV30
CAWSVLGGGAGDTQYF
>TRBJ2-3|TRBV7-3
CASSSMRADTQYF
>TRBJ2-7|TRBV19
CASSIQGFYEQYF
>TRBJ2-6|TRBV5-4
CASSLAVNSGANVLTF
>TRBJ1-3|TRBV6-5
CASSNPQVSGNTIYF
>TRBJ1-2|TRBV4-1
CASSQGGTGVFYGYTF
>TRBJ2-7|TRBV4-3
CASSQAGGPYEQYF
>TRBJ1-2|TRBV4-3
CASSQDFDRAGYTF
>TRBJ2-2|TRBV7-8
CASSPRTGTGELFF
>TRBJ2-4|TRBV11-2
CASSSLAGAQGNIQYF
>TRBJ2-3|TRBV6-4
CASSDSKFQEGTDTQYF
>TRBJ1-1|TRBV7-2
CASSLRGQNTEAFF
>TRBJ2-1|TRBV6-1
CASSEGWLAQQFF
>TRBJ2-2|TRBV5-8
CASSLGQTSGELFF
>TRBJ2-2|TRBV28
CASSTPGHRTGELFF
>TRBJ2-5|TRBV9
CASSGGDGETQYF
>TRBJ1-5|TRBV5-5
CASSVQLNQPQHF
>TRBJ2-2|TRBV5-1
CASNPFARTNTGELFF
>TRBJ1-2|TRBV27
CASSPNGGTANYGYTF
>TRBJ1-5|TRBV27
CASSLVSPRVWSNQPQHF
>TRBJ2-7|TRBV2
CASGHPGLAGSYEQYF
>TRBJ2-1|TRBV28
CASSLWRRRFF
>TRBJ2-5|TRBV12-5
CASGSPTGGEETQYF
>TRBJ2-1|TRBV9
CASSVGTNTLSYNEQFF
>TRBJ1-2|TRBV7-9
CASSLAPNYLAGGYGYTF
>TRBJ2-7|TRBV11-3
CASSGTYPYEQYF
>TRBJ1-1|TRBV21-1
CASSGAEAFF
>TRBJ2-1|TRBV6-6
CASSYAISSYNEQFF
>TRBJ1-1|TRBV28
CASSLGGGLNTEAFF
>TRBJ2-2|TRBV28
CASSLIVGELFF
>TRBJ1-1|TRBV4-3
CASSQVRDTEAFF
>TRBJ1-2|TRBV28
CASSWTGRSPRNYGYTF
>TRBJ1-2|TRBV6-5
CASITQGLGYTF
>TRBJ1-3|TRBV7-8
CASSRREAGNTIYF
>TRBJ2-6|TRBV9
CASSHRAGTAFGANVLTF
>TRBJ2-7|TRBV29-1
CSVENSSHGEQYF
>TRBJ2-2|TRBV7-3
CASSLTQGWVAGELFF
>TRBJ2-7|TRBV7-3
CASSLQREGSYEQYF
>TRBJ2-7|TRBV7-2
CASSIQGGYEQYF
>TRBJ1-5|TRBV6-6
CASSKGQPDQPQHF
>TRBJ2-2|TRBV5-4
CASSYRAFRGGELFF
>TRBJ2-2|TRBV9
CASSRQGAGTGELFF
>TRBJ1-2|TRBV29-1
CSVGTGGAYGYTF
>TRBJ2-2|TRBV28
CASSLSTDSRTGELFF
>TRBJ2-1|TRBV7-2
CASSTQVISYNEQFF
>TRBJ2-7|TRBV5-8
CASSLGGTVNEQYF
>TRBJ1-5|TRBV15
CATSRDRGGSNQPQHF
>TRBJ1-3|TRBV7-9
CASSRRGNSGNTIYF
>TRBJ2-1|TRBV7-6
CASSFMGEVYNEQFF
>TRBJ2-6|TRBV7-2
CASSSDRAGANVLTF
>TRBJ2-2|TRBV5-1
CASSPDRRNTGELFF